This T cell receptor beta chain was identified during a study of blood T cell repertoires in COVID-19. Study context: The cDNA or gDNA used as material had been derived from T cells, B-cell-depleted T cells, or PBMCs.

Under the authors' procedure: Amplification of reference gene primers was used by the study to estimate nucleated cell counts. The protocol was immunoSEQ multiplex PCR, while the TCRdb copy is restricted to in-frame clones and leaves out a portion. V, J and clone size reflect that table, while D and trimming were determined from the DNA. The table lists roughly 160,000 clones, approximately 88% of them singletons. The V segment lost 4 bases and the J segment 4 bases; nucleotides outside the gene matches: 5. CDR3 size: 14 residues. Germline CDR1 and CDR2: SGHRS and YFSETQ. V is TRBV5-1 and J is TRBJ2-3; 8 bases fit TRBD1. The TCR originated in a man aged 18 to 35 with active or convalescent COVID-19. The sequenced sample was peripheral blood. DNA for the CDR3: TGCGCCAGCAGCCCTGGACAGGGTTCAGATACGCAGTATTTT. This encodes CASSPGQGSDTQYF.